These 16 T cell receptor beta chains came from one sample sequenced in a study of blood T cell repertoires in COVID-19. The repertoire was sequenced with immunoSEQ multiplex PCR; TCRdb's copy has only in-frame clones and lacks some. Here the sample spans some 200,000 clones, approximately 85% being singletons. The material sequenced was peripheral blood. These receptor sequences come from a woman at least 80 years old with acute or convalescent COVID-19.

The chain links TRBV7-2 to TRBJ1-2; 7 bases line up with TRBD1. The germline CDR1 and CDR2 sequences are SGHTA and FQGNSA. The CDR3 covers 16 residues. After removal of 1 base from V and 1 base from J, the junction contained 6 bases not matched to a gene. The CDR3 DNA reads TGTGCCAGCAGCTTAGGTTCGAGACAGGGTAACTATGGCTACACCTTC. Encoded protein: CASSLGSRQGNYGYTF.

This sequence joins TRBV24-1 and TRBJ2-1, with a weak D call TRBD2 (5 bases). Trimming shortened V by 4 bases and J by 2 bases, and 11 bases separated the two germline ends. CDR1 KGHDR and CDR2 SFDVKD come from the germline V gene. The CDR3 covers 15 residues. The CDR3 loop reads CATSEGAIAYNEQFF. CDR3 DNA sequence: TGTGCCACCAGTGAGGGAGCAATAGCCTACAATGAGCAGTTCTTC.

This chain links TRBV11-2 with TRBJ2-1; 8 bases fit TRBD2. Trimming at V came to 7 bases and at J to 8 bases, leaving 4 bases not matched to a gene. Germline V gene data show CDR1 as SGHAT and CDR2 as FQNNGV. There are 12 residues in the CDR3. The CDR3 DNA sequence: TGTGCCAGCACCCAGACTAGCGATGAGCAGTTCTTC. The encoded protein is CASTQTSDEQFF.

Here the CDR3 reads CASSSQGTNTEAFF. In DNA, the CDR3 is TGCGCCAGCAGCTCACAGGGGACCAACACTGAAGCTTTCTTT. The gene calls are TRBV5-1 and TRBJ1-1; 7 nucleotides match TRBD1. Looked up from germline, CDR1 is SGHRS and CDR2 is YFSETQ. The length of the CDR3 is 14 residues. J lost 2 bases, V lost 3 bases, and 4 bases had no gene match.

This chain uses TRBV3-1 (or the pseudogene TRBV3-2) with TRBJ2-2, with D hard to call. V gave up 5 bases and J gave up 5 bases, with 21 bases separating them. Germline lookup yields CDR1 LGHDT and CDR2 YNNKEL (reference sequence). There are 17 residues in the CDR3. The CDR3 DNA sequence: TGTGCCAGCAGCGTGTTCCATCCCTCAGGCTTGACCGGGGAGCTGTTTTTT. This translates into CASSVFHPSGLTGELFF.

The V and J genes are TRBV11-2 and TRBJ2-5; 8 bases agree with TRBD1. Germline trimming cut 0 bases from V and 4 bases from J; bases unmatched to any gene: 13. Germline-derived CDR1 and CDR2 are SGHAT and FQNNGV. CDR3 size: 18 residues. CDR3 in amino acids: CASSLDLGQGALRETQYF. The DNA of the CDR3 is TGTGCCAGCAGCTTAGATCTCGGACAGGGAGCTCTTAGAGAGACCCAGTACTTC.

The rearrangement uses TRBV15 and TRBJ1-5; maybe TRBD1 (5 bases). The V gene's germline CDR1 is LNHNV and CDR2 YYDKDF (reference sequence). Trimming took off 1 base at V and 5 bases at J, with 12 bases between the two ends. CDR3 length equals 15 residues. CDR3 residues: CATSRASREDQPQHF. The CDR3 bases are TGTGCCACCAGCAGAGCGAGCAGGGAAGATCAGCCCCAGCATTTT.

V and J are TRBV7-9 and TRBJ1-1; no clear D. This CDR3 is 14 amino acids long. CDR1 SEHNR and CDR2 FQNEAQ come from the germline V gene (reference sequence). Trimming pared 1 base from V and 1 base from J, leaving 7 bases between. In DNA form, the CDR3 reads TGTGCCAGCAGCTTAGGACCGGGGAACACTGAAGCTTTCTTT. Protein product: CASSLGPGNTEAFF.

The J gene is TRBJ2-7, the V gene TRBV6-2 or TRBV6-3; D not certain. Germline V gives CDR1 MNHEY, CDR2 SVGEGT. The CDR3 covers 13 residues. The V end lost 2 bases, the J end lost 3 bases, and 8 bases lay between the germline ends. CDR3 in DNA: TGTGCCAGCAGTTACGGGCAAAACTACGAGCAGTACTTC. It translates to CASSYGQNYEQYF.

The chain carries TRBV7-9 and TRBJ2-2, with 12 positions matching TRBD2. The CDR3 has 15 amino acids. The J segment lost 9 bases and the V segment lost 3 bases, leaving 5 bases of the junction unmatched. Germline V CDR1 and CDR2: SEHNR, FQNEAQ (reference sequence). In DNA form, the CDR3 reads TGTGCCAGCAGCTTGACGACTAGCGGGAGCCGGGAGCTGTTTTTT. This sequence encodes CASSLTTSGSRELFF.

A remark on this clone: The junction and the germline gene differ at one end; a read error may be behind it. This chain uses TRBV4-2 with TRBJ2-7, with TRBD1 matching over 8 bases. Germline V gives CDR1 LGHNA, CDR2 YNFKEQ. The CDR3 covers 16 residues. Here the CDR3 DNA reads TGTGCCAGCAGCCAAGACCGACAGGGGATCTCCTCCGAGCAGTACTTC. It encodes CASSQDRQGISSEQYF.

The genes are TRBV2 and TRBJ1-4, with TRBD1 matching 7 bases. CDR1 and CDR2 (germline): SNHLY, FYNNEI. The CDR3 has 14 residues. V gave up 6 bases and J gave up 2 bases; unmatched junction bases: 3. Here the CDR3 DNA reads TGTGCCAGCAGGAAACAGGGGACTAATGAAAAACTGTTTTTT. Protein sequence: CASRKQGTNEKLFF.

The V call is TRBV30, the J call TRBJ2-5; TRBD1 aligns across 9 bases. The CDR3 sequence is 15 residues long. J lost 4 bases, V lost 2 bases, and 8 bases had no gene match. Germline values: CDR1 GTSNPN, CDR2 SVGIG (reference sequence). The CDR3 nucleotides read TGTGCCTGGAGTCGAGGGGACAGGGTGGGAGAGACCCAGTACTTC. It codes for CAWSRGDRVGETQYF.

The count of this clone is one. The CDR3 DNA follows: TGTGCCAGCAGCCAAGCACAGGGGGGATATGGCTACACCTTC. Translating it yields CASSQAQGGYGYTF. The V and J genes are TRBV3-1 (or the pseudogene TRBV3-2) and TRBJ1-2, with 8 nucleotides matching TRBD1. Germline CDR1 and CDR2: LGHDT and YNNKEL (reference sequence). The CDR3 is made up of 14 amino acids. V shed 1 base, J shed 5 bases, and the junction held 3 bases outside the gene matches.

The chain uses TRBV5-5 and TRBJ2-6; tentative D call: TRBD2 (7 bases). The CDR3 totals 18 residues. V was trimmed by 0 bases and J by 2 bases, leaving 15 bases between them. CDR1 and CDR2 (germline): SGHKS, YYEKEE (reference sequence). This CDR3 is CASSLAGGASTGANVLTF. The CDR3 coding sequence is TGTGCCAGCAGCTTGGCGGGGGGCGCCAGTACTGGGGCCAACGTCCTGACTTTC.

The genes are TRBV3-1 (or the pseudogene TRBV3-2) and TRBJ2-1; 12 positions match TRBD1. This CDR3 contains 16 residues. Trimming took 1 base from V and 6 from J; bases not matched to a gene: 4. Germline values: CDR1 LGHDT, CDR2 YNNKEL (reference sequence). The CDR3 sequence is CASSQAGTGGRNEQFF. Written as DNA, the CDR3 is TGTGCCAGCAGCCAAGCGGGGACAGGGGGCCGCAATGAGCAGTTCTTC.